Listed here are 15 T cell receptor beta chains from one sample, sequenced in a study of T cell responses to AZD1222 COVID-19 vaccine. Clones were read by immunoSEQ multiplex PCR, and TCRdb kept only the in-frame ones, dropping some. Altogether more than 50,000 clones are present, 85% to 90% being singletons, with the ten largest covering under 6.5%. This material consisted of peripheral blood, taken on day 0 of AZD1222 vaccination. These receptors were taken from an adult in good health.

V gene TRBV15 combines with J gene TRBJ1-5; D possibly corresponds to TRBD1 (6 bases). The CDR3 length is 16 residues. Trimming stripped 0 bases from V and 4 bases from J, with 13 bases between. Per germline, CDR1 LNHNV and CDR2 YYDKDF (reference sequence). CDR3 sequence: CATSRDRGAGNQPQHF. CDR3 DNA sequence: TGTGCCACCAGCAGAGATCGGGGGGCAGGGAATCAGCCCCAGCATTTT.

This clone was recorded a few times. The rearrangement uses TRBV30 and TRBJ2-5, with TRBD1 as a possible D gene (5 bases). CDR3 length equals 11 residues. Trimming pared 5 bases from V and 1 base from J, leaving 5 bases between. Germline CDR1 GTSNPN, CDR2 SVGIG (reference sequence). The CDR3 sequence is CAWDSQETQYF. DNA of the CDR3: TGTGCCTGGGACAGCCAAGAGACCCAGTACTTC.

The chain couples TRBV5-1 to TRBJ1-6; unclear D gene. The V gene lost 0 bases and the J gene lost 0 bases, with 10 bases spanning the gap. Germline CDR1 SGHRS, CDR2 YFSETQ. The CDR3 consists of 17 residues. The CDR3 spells CASSLALQSSYNSPLHF. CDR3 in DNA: TGCGCCAGCAGCTTGGCCCTCCAAAGCTCCTATAATTCACCCCTCCACTTT.

CDR3 amino acids: CASSPGSRHSGNTIYF. CDR3 DNA sequence: TGTGCCAGCTCACCCGGTAGCAGGCACTCTGGAAACACCATATATTTT. V is TRBV18 and J is TRBJ1-3; D is uncertain. There are 16 residues in the CDR3. V lost 3 bases, J lost 0 bases, and 12 bases lay in between. Germline assignment: CDR1 KGHSH and CDR2 LQKENI.

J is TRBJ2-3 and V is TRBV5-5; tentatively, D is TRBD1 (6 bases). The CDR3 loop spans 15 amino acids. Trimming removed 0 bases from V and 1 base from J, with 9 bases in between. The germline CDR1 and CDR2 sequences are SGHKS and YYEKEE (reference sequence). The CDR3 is CASSLGTVGTDTQYF. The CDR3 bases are TGTGCCAGCAGCTTGGGGACAGTCGGCACAGATACGCAGTATTTT. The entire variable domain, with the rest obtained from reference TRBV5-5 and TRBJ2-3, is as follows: DAGVTQSPTHLIKTRGQQVTLRCSPISGHKSVSWYQQVLGQGPQFIFQYYEKEERGRGNFPDRFSARQFPNYSSELNVNALLLGDSALYLCASSLGTVGTDTQYFGPGTRLTVL.

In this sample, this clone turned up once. CDR3 sequence: CASSVGQAYNEQFF. The CDR3 DNA sequence: TGCGCCAGCAGCGTAGGACAGGCCTACAATGAGCAGTTCTTC. The rearrangement links TRBV5-1 to TRBJ2-1; TRBD1 matches at 7 bases. The germline V gene encodes CDR1 SGHRS and CDR2 YFSETQ. With V trimmed by 4 bases and J by 2 bases, 3 bases remained unmatched. The CDR3 loop spans 14 amino acids.

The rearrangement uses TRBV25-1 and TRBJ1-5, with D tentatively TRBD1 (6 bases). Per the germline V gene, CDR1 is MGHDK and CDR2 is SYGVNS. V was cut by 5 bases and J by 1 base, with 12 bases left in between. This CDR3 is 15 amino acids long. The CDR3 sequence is CASSRGSGSNQPQHF. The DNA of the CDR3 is TGTGCCAGCAGTAGGGGGTCGGGGAGCAATCAGCCCCAGCATTTT.

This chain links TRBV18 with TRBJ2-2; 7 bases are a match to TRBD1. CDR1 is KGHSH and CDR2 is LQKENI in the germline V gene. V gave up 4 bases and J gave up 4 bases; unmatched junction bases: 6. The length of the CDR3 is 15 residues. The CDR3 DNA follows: TGTGCCAGCTCACAATGGACAGGAATCACCGGGGAGCTGTTTTTT. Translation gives CASSQWTGITGELFF.

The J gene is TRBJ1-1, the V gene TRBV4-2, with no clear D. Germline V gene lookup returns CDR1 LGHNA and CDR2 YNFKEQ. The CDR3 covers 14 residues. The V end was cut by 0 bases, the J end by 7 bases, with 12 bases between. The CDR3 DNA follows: TGTGCCAGCAGCCAAGAGCGGTCAGGCCGTGAAGCTTTCTTT. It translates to CASSQERSGREAFF.

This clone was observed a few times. Here the CDR3 DNA reads TGTGCCAGCAGTTTACCGGGGTCGGAGGAGCAGTTCTTC. Protein sequence: CASSLPGSEEQFF. The genes are TRBV12-3 or TRBV12-4 and TRBJ2-1; tentative D call: TRBD2 (5 bases). This CDR3 has 13 amino acids. V lost 2 bases, J lost 10 bases, and 12 bases lay in between.

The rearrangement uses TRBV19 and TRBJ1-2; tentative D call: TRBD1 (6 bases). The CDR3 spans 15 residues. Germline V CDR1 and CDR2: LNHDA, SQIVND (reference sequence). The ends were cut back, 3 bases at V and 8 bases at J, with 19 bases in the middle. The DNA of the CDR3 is TGTGCCAGTAGTATTGACAGGACAGCTTTGGGGGGCTACACCTTC. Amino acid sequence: CASSIDRTALGGYTF.

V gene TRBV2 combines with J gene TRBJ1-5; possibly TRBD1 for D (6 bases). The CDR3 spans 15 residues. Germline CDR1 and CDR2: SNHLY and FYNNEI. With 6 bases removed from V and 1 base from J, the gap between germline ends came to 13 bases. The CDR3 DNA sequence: TGTGCCAGCAGCGTACAGGGAATAAGCAATCAGCCCCAGCATTTT. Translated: CASSVQGISNQPQHF.

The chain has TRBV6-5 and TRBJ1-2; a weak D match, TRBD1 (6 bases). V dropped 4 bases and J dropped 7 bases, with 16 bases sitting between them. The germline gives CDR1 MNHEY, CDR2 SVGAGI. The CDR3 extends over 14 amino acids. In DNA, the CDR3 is TGTGCCAGCAGTTCCACAGGGATGAAGGTTGGCTACACCTTC. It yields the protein CASSSTGMKVGYTF.

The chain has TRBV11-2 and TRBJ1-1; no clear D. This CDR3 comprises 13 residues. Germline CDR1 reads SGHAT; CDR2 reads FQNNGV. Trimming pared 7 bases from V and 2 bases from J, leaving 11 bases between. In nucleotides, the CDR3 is TGTGCCAGCACCCGGGAGAGCAACACTGAAGCTTTCTTT. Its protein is CASTRESNTEAFF.

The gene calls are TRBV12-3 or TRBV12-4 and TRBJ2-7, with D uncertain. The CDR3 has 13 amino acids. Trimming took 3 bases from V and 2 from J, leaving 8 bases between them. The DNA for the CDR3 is TGTGCCAGCAGTTTGGATCGCACCTACGAGCAGTACTTC. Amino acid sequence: CASSLDRTYEQYF.